Detailed here is one TCR beta chain. Its antigen is unknown. The V end was cut by 2 bases, the J end by 5 bases, with 13 bases between. The CDR3 covers 14 residues. CDR1 is SGHDT, CDR2 YYEEEE, per germline. The assay was immunoSEQ multiplex PCR, and TCRdb's table has in-frame clones only and misses some. The sample yields 170,000 or so clones, over 80% seen once. The data were obtained in a study of T cell responses to AZD1222 COVID-19 vaccine. Study-level findings and limits: Baseline seropositivity characterized only a handful of AZD1222 recipients. The study reported that nearly half of spike-specific TCRs target unmutated variant regions. Spike as a whole was targeted by vaccine-associated CD4 TCRs, dominant at 160-218 and 743-854. Spike-specific TCR breadth and depth were elevated following two AZD1222 doses.

This sequence joins TRBV5-6 and TRBJ2-5; D is possibly TRBD2 (6 bases). Sequenced here: peripheral blood, sampled 28 days after the second dose of the MenACWY control vaccine. The TCR comes from an adult who received the MenACWY meningococcal vaccine as a control. The CDR3 spells CASSFRDGRETQYF. CDR3 in DNA: TGTGCCAGCAGCTTTCGGGATGGGAGGGAGACCCAGTACTTC.